This T cell receptor beta chain comes out of a study of blood T cell repertoires in COVID-19. For the study at large: Acute and convalescent COVID-19 samples came from the United States, Italy and Spain. PBMCs, B-cell-depleted T cells, or T cells provided the cDNA or gDNA that made up the material.

The CDR3 spans 15 residues. The germline CDR1 and CDR2 sequences are MNHEY and SMNVEV (reference sequence). With V trimmed by 6 bases and J by 2 bases, 9 bases remained unmatched. In the study's own analysis: Amplification from reference gene primers served as the basis for estimated nucleated cell counts. TCRdb's table, derived via immunoSEQ multiplex PCR, lists solely in-frame clones and lacks some. The DNA gave D and trimming, while V, J and clone size come from that table. The sample yields about 180,000 clones, 83% seen once. The chain is built from TRBV27 and TRBJ1-1, with TRBD1 matching 7 bases. The sequencing sample was made of peripheral blood. The receptor's source is a human donor in a cohort sampled during active COVID-19. CDR3: CASSPNGQANTEAFF. The CDR3, as DNA: TGTGCCAGCAGCCCCAACGGACAGGCAAACACTGAAGCTTTCTTT.